This T cell receptor (beta chain) was obtained from a study of blood T cell repertoires in COVID-19. J gave up 0 bases and V 8 bases, and 0 bases lay outside the gene matches. This CDR3 is 13 amino acids long. Profiled with immunoSEQ multiplex PCR; TCRdb holds only in-frame clones, not every one. This table holds 100,000 to 110,000 clones, just over 90% found once. The rearrangement joins TRBV12-3 or TRBV12-4 to TRBJ2-2; 7 bases align to TRBD1. The sequence derives from a man aged 50-59 years with active COVID-19. Sample: peripheral blood. The CDR3: CASQGANTGELFF. DNA for the CDR3: TGTGCCAGCCAGGGGGCGAACACCGGGGAGCTGTTTTTT.